This TCR beta chain is from a study of human T cells and chemical hapten exposure (dated by TCRdb to about 2021). Regarding the complete study: For sensitization, 2% DPC in acetone was applied to a roughly 2 cm by roughly 2 cm area of upper inner arm skin. Libraries were combined into a pool for sequencing, and differences in TCR yield between samples came mainly from small differences in library volumes within the pool. Alopecia areata with under or over 50% scalp involvement, alopecia totalis and alopecia universalis were represented in the patient cohort, which was mostly female. In alopecia patients, the study followed how the peripheral blood TCR repertoire changed in vivo over primary and secondary sensitization to diphenylcyclopropenone (DPC), a hapten. Throughout the study period of 20 to 25 weeks, patients also received therapeutic DPC doses to the scalp every week. Patient blood was sampled pre-sensitization (week 0) and at 2, 6 and about 24 weeks after DPC sensitization. Patch tests used Finn chambers with 0.01% DPC on the upper back, scored after 6 days by International Contact Dermatitis Research Group standards. Blood for TCR sequencing was provided by twenty-nine alopecia patients at one to four time points (pre-sensitization, 2, 6 and 24 weeks). Broader findings and caveats from the paper: Patch test score correlated positively with the number of PT1 expanded TCRs, reaching significance at thresholds 8, 16 and 32 but not at 4. DPC sensitization did not change the number of TCRs with a frequency above 1 in 1000, and there was no evidence of changes in global repertoire structure. Because every patient had alopecia, a presumed autoimmune disease, the patients' immune response might differ from that of healthy individuals. After repeated subsampling, the strength of the expansion versus patch-test correlation and the threshold at which it became significant changed. Significantly more large CDR3 similarity clusters were formed by expanded TCRs than by pre-sensitization or healthy control sets, consistent with antigen-driven responses.

What this sample's time point label stands for: patch test 3, about 24 weeks after DPC sensitization. This specimen's treatment or condition label, interpreted: therapeutic diphenylcyclopropenone sensitization with weekly scalp DPC. At every patch-test visit, the blood draw took place before the patch test was put on. Eligible patients were aged 18 to 70, diagnosed with alopecia, deemed suitable for DPC therapy, and excluded if pregnant. Total RNA was extracted from unfractionated whole blood collected in Tempus Blood RNA tubes. This clonotype was counted a few times. Its specific antigen is unknown. No base quality values were provided; no much bigger clone lies one nucleotide off. From cysteine to phenylalanine, the CDR3 is 15 amino acids long. Kept here is only the CDR3 DNA, which spans 45 bases and is read in frame from base 1. From a lookup of the germline V gene, CDR1 and CDR2 are ENHRY and SYGVKD. V loses 4 bases at its end and J loses 0 bases; junction bases beyond the gene matches: 4.

Receptor libraries were prepared by RACE. The sequencer was a NextSeq 500. During library preparation, unique molecular identifiers were attached to individual cDNA molecules so that TCRs could be counted quantitatively and reproducibly. Each blood RNA sample was used to sequence both TCR alpha and TCR beta chains. The paper's data handling went like this. Samples had a median of around 92,000 TCRs, with a range from 23,224 to 690,600. V, J and CDR3 annotation of the TCR reads was performed with the Decombinator software suite. For PS versus PT1 abundance plots, all samples were subsampled to the same number of TCRs (28,000). Expanded TCRs were defined as absent before sensitization and observed at least eight times at the 2-week time point. The public reads were quality trimmed at Q25 with fastp and then assembled into clones with MiXCR by TCRdb, keeping productive beta chains. For every CDR3 protein sequence, its rows merge into one entry that carries the most common genes and DNA. TCRdb's processing, not the authors' own work, is the source of the V and J calls. The sample data list around 200,000 distinct CDR3 sequences, and more than 20% of these were observed just once. The ten largest clones capture about 2.3% of the sample.

This receptor was obtained from a middle-aged woman with alopecia areata. Some clones in this sample may be carry-over from other donors' samples. The rearranged segments are TRBV10-3 and TRBJ1-1; 8 bases in the junction line up with TRBD1. The specimen was whole blood, collected in connection with sensitization to the hapten diphenylcyclopropenone (DPC). The CDR3 region reads CAISAGGGVNTEAFF. The DNA sequence follows: TGTGCCATCAGTGCAGGGGGCGGAGTGAACACTGAAGCTTTCTTT.